The entry below describes one TCR beta chain. Its antigen is still unknown. These data are taken from a study of vaccination effects on CD4 cells after COVID-19. Background on the study: Participants got two doses of BNT162b2 or mRNA-1273 vaccine.

The germline CDR1 and CDR2 sequences are SGHTA and FQGNSA. This CDR3 has 16 residues. The junction had 12 bases not matched to a gene; V was cut back by 4 bases and J by 5 bases. Once cultured for approximately ten days, the cells underwent separation to obtain CD4+ T cells. No vaccinee had earlier SARS-CoV-2 infection, and nucleocapsid antibodies were negative. Researchers swapped half the medium for IL-2 medium on both days 3 and 7. Study-level findings and limits: The study, lacking early post-infection timepoints, had few convalescent patients.

Assay: immunoSEQ multiplex PCR; the TCRdb copy retains only in-frame clones and omits some. This table holds about 74,000 clones, approximately 80% found once. The chain joins TRBV7-2 to TRBJ2-3, with 7 bases identical to TRBD2. Specimen: CD4+ T cells from PBMCs cultured without peptide, collected before COVID-19 vaccination. The origin of this receptor is a human donor who received a COVID-19 vaccine. The CDR3 here is CASSSPFVGGRDTQYF. For the CDR3, the DNA is TGTGCCAGCAGCTCCCCCTTTGTCGGGGGGAGAGATACGCAGTATTTT.